These 19 T cell receptor beta chains share one sample of origin, sequenced in a study of T cell repertoires in cytomegalovirus infection. MiXCR, applied by TCRdb to the reads, yields one record per CDR3 protein. The sample has about 900,000 distinct CDR3 sequences, roughly 31% seen once. No antigens are known for them. This material consisted of cultured CD8+ T cells from PBMCs, taken from culture after CMV antigen stimulation. These receptors were collected from a human donor in good health (CMV status not recorded). Some clones in this sample may be carry-over from other donors' samples.

The table lists this clonotype with many counts. The rearrangement links TRBV7-9 to TRBJ2-7; no definite D call. The CDR3 consists of 13 residues. CDR1 is SEHNR, CDR2 FQNEAQ, per germline (reference sequence). V was clipped by 1 base and J by 4 bases, with 8 bases between them. This CDR3 reads CASSLGGEYEQYV. The CDR3 bases are TGTGCCAGCAGCTTAGGCGGCGAGTACGAGCAGTACGTC.

This clonotype was counted a few times. This sequence joins TRBV12-3 or TRBV12-4 and TRBJ1-3, with D maybe TRBD1 (5 bases). V gave up 3 bases and J gave up 1 base, with 13 bases separating them. This CDR3 spans 16 amino acids. CDR3 sequence reads: CASSFTTARSGNTIYF. The DNA of the CDR3 is TGTGCCAGCAGTTTTACGACAGCAAGATCTGGAAACACCATATATTTT.

This clonotype showed up many times. This sequence joins TRBV7-2 and TRBJ1-1; no clear D. The CDR3 sequence is 14 residues long. CDR1 and CDR2 (germline): SGHTA, FQGNSA. V lost 4 bases and J lost 0, with 9 bases in between. In DNA form, the CDR3 reads TGTGCCAGCAGCTCTTCTGACCTGAACACTGAAGCTTTCTTT. Translated: CASSSSDLNTEAFF.

The chain uses TRBV29-1 and TRBJ2-1; TRBD2 might be the D (5 bases). The CDR3 sequence is 11 residues long. The V end was cut by 8 bases, the J end by 6 bases, with 11 bases between. Germline CDR1 and CDR2: SQVTM and ANQGSEA. CDR3 nucleotides: TGCAGCCTCGGACGGGGCAATGAGCAGTTCTTC. It specifies CSLGRGNEQFF.

Worth noting for this clonotype: A read error is likely, as this CDR3 ends without the conserved phenylalanine or tryptophan. The rearrangement joins TRBV5-1 to TRBJ2-1, with 9 positions matching TRBD1. J gave up 3 bases and V 0 bases, and 1 base lay outside the gene matches. Germline V lookup: CDR1 SGHRS, CDR2 YFSETQ. The CDR3 runs 15 residues. The CDR3 DNA sequence: TGCGCCAGCAGCTTGGGGACAGGGGACTACAATGAGCAGTTCCTC. Translation gives CASSLGTGDYNEQFL.

This clonotype was found many times. J is TRBJ2-7 and V is TRBV7-9, with D unresolved. The CDR3 is 13 amino acids. Trimming shortened V by 1 base and J by 3 bases, and 7 bases separated the two germline ends. Germline V lookup: CDR1 SEHNR, CDR2 FQNEAQ (reference sequence). Written as DNA, the CDR3 is TGTGCCAGCAGCTTAGGGCCCGACTACGAGCAGTACTTC. It encodes CASSLGPDYEQYF.

This clonotype was seen many times. The CDR3 DNA sequence: TGTGCCAGCAGCTTAGACGGGACGACCTACGAGCAGTACGTC. Translating it yields CASSLDGTTYEQYV. The chain couples TRBV12-3 or TRBV12-4 to TRBJ2-7; the D gene could be TRBD1 or TRBD2 (5 bases each). This CDR3 is 14 amino acids long.

This clonotype occurred many times. The CDR3: CASSEGIGYEKLFF. The CDR3 DNA reads as TGTGCCAGCAGTGAAGGGATCGGCTACGAAAAACTGTTTTTT. This sequence joins TRBV2 and TRBJ1-4; D unclear. V lost 1 base and J lost 8, with 11 bases in between. CDR3 length: 14 residues. Germline loops: CDR1 SNHLY, CDR2 FYNNEI.

The rearrangement joins TRBV19 to TRBJ1-1; D unresolved. The CDR3 extends over 13 amino acids. CDR1 and CDR2 from the germline V gene are LNHDA and SQIVND (reference sequence). Trimming pared 7 bases from V and 1 base from J, leaving 10 bases between. The CDR3 bases are TGTGCCAGTAAAGCTTATACGAACACTGAAGCTTTCTTT. Protein sequence: CASKAYTNTEAFF.

This chain uses TRBV6-2 or TRBV6-3 with TRBJ1-6; TRBD1 agrees at 7 bases. Trimming at V came to 11 bases and at J to 13 bases, leaving 17 bases not matched to a gene. The CDR3 covers 14 residues. Germline CDR1 is MNHEY and CDR2 is SVGEGT. The CDR3 nucleotides read TGTGCCTGCAAGACCGGGACAGTGGGGGTTCCCCTCCACTTT. Amino acids: CACKTGTVGVPLHF.

This clonotype has a count of ten or more. The chain carries TRBV28 and TRBJ1-2; tentatively, D is TRBD1 (5 bases). The CDR3 has 18 amino acids. Germline-derived CDR1 and CDR2 are MDHEN and SYDVKM. V was cut by 6 bases and J by 0 bases, with 23 bases left in between. CDR3 sequence: CASRTPGNLIETNYGYTF. Here the CDR3 DNA reads TGTGCCAGCAGGACCCCAGGGAATTTGATTGAGACTAACTATGGCTACACCTTC.

The chain recombines TRBV24-1 with TRBJ2-3; D gene ambiguous. CDR1 and CDR2 (germline): KGHDR, SFDVKD. The CDR3 spans 16 residues. Trimming shortened V by 4 bases and J by 2 bases, and 15 bases separated the two germline ends. The CDR3 is CATSESTYEDTDTQYF. The CDR3 coding sequence is TGTGCCACCAGTGAGTCTACGTACGAAGACACAGATACGCAGTATTTT.

This clonotype occurred a few times. This chain uses TRBV20-1 with TRBJ2-5; 8 bases fit TRBD1. This CDR3 has 17 residues. The germline V gene has CDR1 DFQATT and CDR2 SNEGSKA (reference sequence). The V segment lost 6 bases and the J segment 5 bases; nucleotides outside the gene matches: 20. The CDR3 loop reads CSARRGQDRARGETQYF. CDR3 in DNA: TGCAGTGCCCGCCGGGGCCAGGACAGGGCTCGTGGGGAGACCCAGTACTTC.

About this clonotype itself: Since a much larger clone is just one base distant, this may be a read error. V and J are TRBV7-6 and TRBJ2-3; TRBD1 aligns across 9 bases. Looked up from germline, CDR1 is SGHVS and CDR2 is FNYEAQ. The CDR3 has 14 amino acids. CDR3 sequence (DNA): TGTGCCAGCAGCGGGACAGGGAGCACATATACGCAGTATTTT. It translates to CASSGTGSTYTQYF.

The chain carries TRBV6-6 and TRBJ2-1, with D unresolved. V was trimmed by 6 bases and J by 5 bases, leaving 11 bases between them. This CDR3 comprises 13 residues. Looked up from germline, CDR1 is MNHNY and CDR2 is SVGAGI (reference sequence). CDR3 in amino acids: CASSHGYDNEQFF. The CDR3, as DNA: TGTGCCAGCAGCCACGGGTATGACAATGAGCAGTTCTTC.

This clonotype was recorded only once. The J gene is TRBJ1-5, the V gene TRBV27, with 7 bases that match TRBD1. Germline loops: CDR1 MNHEY, CDR2 SMNVEV (reference sequence). With 4 bases clipped from V and 0 bases from J, the junction kept 9 bases outside the gene matches. There are 17 residues in the CDR3. The CDR3 region is CASSSSGGYNSNQPQHF. CDR3 coding DNA: TGTGCCAGCAGTTCTTCAGGGGGGTACAATAGCAATCAGCCCCAGCATTTT.

This clonotype was counted between two and nine times. The gene calls are TRBV29-1 and TRBJ1-1; D is undetermined. CDR1 SQVTM and CDR2 ANQGSEA come from the germline V gene. The CDR3 runs 15 residues. The V end was cut by 0 bases, the J end by 1 base, with 12 bases between. CDR3 in DNA: TGCAGCGTTGAAGATCGGCCGGGTGAGAACACTGAAGCTTTCTTT. Its translation is CSVEDRPGENTEAFF.

J is TRBJ2-5 and V is TRBV19; no firm D call. Trimming stripped 3 bases from V and 1 base from J, with 12 bases between. CDR3 length: 15 amino acids. Germline CDR1 LNHDA, CDR2 SQIVND (reference sequence). CDR3 in DNA: TGTGCCAGTAGTATCGAACTATTGACCCAAGAGACCCAGTACTTC. Amino acids: CASSIELLTQETQYF.

With regard to this clonotype: This may stem from a read error, because a much larger clone lies one nucleotide away. The chain is built from TRBV7-9 and TRBJ2-5; TRBD1 aligns across 8 bases. Per germline, CDR1 SEHNR and CDR2 FQNEAQ (reference sequence). This CDR3 is 13 amino acids long. J was trimmed by 5 bases and V by 1 base; bases with no gene match: 0. The CDR3 DNA reads TGTGCCAGCAGCTTAGACAGGGGGGAGACCCAGTACTTC. Amino acid sequence: CASSLDRGETQYF.